The 9 T cell receptor beta chains listed next were all sequenced from one sample in a study of cytotoxic CD8 clonotypes in ibrutinib-treated CLL. Only in-frame clones appear in the TCRdb table, and some are missing; sequencing was by immunoSEQ multiplex PCR. Here the sample spans roughly 200,000 clones, roughly 72% being singletons. The sample was PBMCs, taken after 24 months of ibrutinib treatment. These receptors all stem from a human donor with chronic lymphocytic leukemia.

The chain joins TRBV5-4 to TRBJ2-2; 13 bases line up with TRBD2. Looked up from germline, CDR1 is SGHNT and CDR2 is YYREEE (reference sequence). The CDR3 is 17 residues long. V lost 5 bases and J lost 7; bases outside the gene matches: 11. The CDR3 reads CASSQPGLAGVVGELFF. CDR3 in DNA: TGTGCCAGCAGTCAGCCCGGACTAGCGGGAGTTGTCGGGGAGCTGTTTTTT.

Here the CDR3 reads CSVEFFGAYSYNEQFF. The CDR3, as DNA: TGCAGCGTTGAGTTCTTCGGGGCATACTCCTACAATGAGCAGTTCTTC. V usage is TRBV29-1 and J usage is TRBJ2-1, with D tentatively TRBD1 or TRBD2 (5 bases each). Per germline, CDR1 SQVTM and CDR2 ANQGSEA. This CDR3 region has 16 residues. The V end was cut by 3 bases, the J end by 0 bases, with 15 bases between.

This chain uses TRBV7-2 with TRBJ2-7, with TRBD1 matching over 7 bases. CDR3 length: 15 residues. Trimming took 1 base from V and 6 from J; bases not matched to a gene: 9. The V gene's germline CDR1 is SGHTA and CDR2 FQGNSA. The CDR3 here is CASSLDWTGFAEQYF. The CDR3 bases are TGTGCCAGCAGCTTAGACTGGACAGGATTTGCCGAGCAGTACTTC.

Only a few counts were recorded for this clone. The V and J genes are TRBV7-9 and TRBJ2-6; TRBD2 is a possible D gene (6 bases). Germline lookup yields CDR1 SEHNR and CDR2 FQNEAQ (reference sequence). This CDR3 spans 13 amino acids. Between the trimmed V and J ends, which lost 7 bases and 10 bases, there was a span of 14 bases. DNA of the CDR3: TGTGCCAGCAACTTGGGGGGAAGGAACGTCCTGACTTTC. Translation gives CASNLGGRNVLTF. The variable domain in full, completed from reference TRBV7-9 and TRBJ2-6, reads DTGVSQNPRHKITKRGQNVTFRCDPISEHNRLYWYRQTLGQGPEFLTYFQNEAQLEKSRLLSDRFSAERPKGSFSTLEIQRTEQGDSAMYLCASNLGGRNVLTFGAGSRLTVL.

The chain carries TRBV2 and TRBJ1-5, with TRBD1 identical over 8 bases. The V segment lost 5 bases and the J segment 6 bases; nucleotides outside the gene matches: 9. The CDR3 extends over 15 amino acids. Germline V lookup: CDR1 SNHLY, CDR2 FYNNEI. DNA for the CDR3: TGTGCCAGCAGTAAAGGACAGGGCTCCGGTCAGCCCCAGCATTTT. Its translation: CASSKGQGSGQPQHF.

This sequence joins TRBV7-8 and TRBJ1-1; possibly TRBD1 for D (5 bases). Trimming left V 4 bases short and J 3 bases short, with 12 bases between. The V gene's germline CDR1 is SGHVS and CDR2 FQNEAQ. There are 14 residues in the CDR3. The CDR3: CASSSRGEHTEAFF. The CDR3 nucleotides read TGTGCCAGCAGCTCGCGAGGGGAACACACTGAAGCTTTCTTT.

This clone appeared a few times. This rearrangement joins TRBV27 to TRBJ2-7, with a weak D call TRBD1 (5 bases). The CDR3 runs to 13 residues. Germline values: CDR1 MNHEY, CDR2 SMNVEV (reference sequence). V was clipped by 4 bases and J by 2 bases, with 9 bases between them. CDR3 DNA sequence: TGTGCCAGCAGTTGGGGCAGGGCCTACGAGCAGTACTTC. Translated, it gives CASSWGRAYEQYF.

This clone was picked up one time. The chain joins TRBV29-1 to TRBJ1-2, with no clear D. V lost 4 bases to trimming and J lost 8 bases, with 11 bases between them. Germline CDR1 and CDR2: SQVTM and ANQGSEA. CDR3 length: 11 residues. CDR3 protein: CSVGIPRGYTF. For the CDR3, the DNA is TGCAGCGTTGGTATCCCGAGGGGCTACACCTTC.

This chain links TRBV20-1 with TRBJ1-1; no clear D. V was shortened by 3 bases and J by 4 bases, with 6 bases between the two germline ends. This CDR3 contains 11 residues. The germline CDR1 and CDR2 sequences are DFQATT and SNEGSKA (reference sequence). The CDR3 reads CSARDLTEAFF. CDR3 DNA sequence: TGCAGTGCTAGGGACCTCACTGAAGCTTTCTTT.